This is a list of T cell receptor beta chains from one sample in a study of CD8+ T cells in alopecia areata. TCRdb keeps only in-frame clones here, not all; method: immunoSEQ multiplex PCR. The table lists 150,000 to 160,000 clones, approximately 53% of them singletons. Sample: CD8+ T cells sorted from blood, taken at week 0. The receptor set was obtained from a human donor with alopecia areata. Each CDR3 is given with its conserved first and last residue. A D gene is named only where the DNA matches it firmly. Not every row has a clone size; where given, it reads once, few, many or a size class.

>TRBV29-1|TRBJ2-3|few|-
TGCAGCGGCCGGGCCCGAGGGACAGATACGCAGTATTTT
CSGRARGTDTQYF
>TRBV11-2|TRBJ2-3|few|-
TGTGCCAGCAGCCTTCACGCTAGGGAGCAGTATTTT
CASSLHAREQYF
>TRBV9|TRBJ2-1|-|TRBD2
TGTGCCAGCAGCGTCAGCGGGGGCCCTCGCAATGAGCAGTTCTTC
CASSVSGGPRNEQFF
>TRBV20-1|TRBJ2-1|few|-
TGCAGTGCTAGAGAGGGGTATGAGCAGTTCTTC
CSAREGYEQFF
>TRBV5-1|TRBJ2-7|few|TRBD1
TGCGCCAGCAGCCTCCGACAGGGCGATGGCGAGCAGTACTTC
CASSLRQGDGEQYF
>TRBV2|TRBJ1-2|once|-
TGTGCCAGCAGTGAAGGAGGGAGAGGCTATGGCTACACCTTC
CASSEGGRGYGYTF
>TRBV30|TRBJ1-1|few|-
TGTGCCTGGAGTCAAGGGGACACTGAAGCTTTCTTT
CAWSQGDTEAFF
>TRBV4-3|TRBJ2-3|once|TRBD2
TGCGCCAGCAGCCAAGATAGAGCGGGGGTCACAGATACGCAGTATTTT
CASSQDRAGVTDTQYF
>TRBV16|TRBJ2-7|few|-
TGTGCCAGCAGCCAATCAAGAAGCTACGAGCAGTACTTC
CASSQSRSYEQYF
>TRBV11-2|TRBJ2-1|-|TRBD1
TGTGCCAGCACCGCGACAGGGGATGAGCAGTTCTTC
CASTATGDEQFF
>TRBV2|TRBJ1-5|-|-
TGTGCCAGCAGTGAGCACCTGGGGGGCAATCAGCCCCAGCATTTT
CASSEHLGGNQPQHF
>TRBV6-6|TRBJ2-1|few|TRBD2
TGTGCCAGCAGTTCTACCGGGGGGGCCTACAATGAGCAGTTCTTC
CASSSTGGAYNEQFF